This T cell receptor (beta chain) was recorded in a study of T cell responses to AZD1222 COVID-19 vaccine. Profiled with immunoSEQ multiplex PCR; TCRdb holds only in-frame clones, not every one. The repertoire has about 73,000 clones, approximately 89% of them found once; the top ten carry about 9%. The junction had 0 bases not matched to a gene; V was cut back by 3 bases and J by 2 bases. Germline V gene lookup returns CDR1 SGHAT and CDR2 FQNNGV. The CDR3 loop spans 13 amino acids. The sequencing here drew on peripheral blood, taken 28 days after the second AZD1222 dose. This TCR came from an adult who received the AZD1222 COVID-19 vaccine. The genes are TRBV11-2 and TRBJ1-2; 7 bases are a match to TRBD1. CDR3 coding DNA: TGTGCCAGCAGCTTGGGACAGAACTATGGCTACACCTTC. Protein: CASSLGQNYGYTF.